This passage covers 18 T cell receptor beta chains from one sample sequenced in a study of memory CD4+ T cells and cytomegalovirus serostatus. Single viable CD3+CD4+CD8-CD45RO+ cells were sorted as the memory CD4+ T cells. The repertoire was sequenced with immunoSEQ multiplex PCR; TCRdb's copy has only in-frame clones and lacks some. This sample carries some 95,000 clones, 80% of them seen once, and the ten largest clones take 3.6%. The sample comprised memory CD4+ T cells from blood. These receptors were collected from an adult in good health and CMV-seropositive.

The gene calls are TRBV6-1 and TRBJ1-2; tentative D call: TRBD1 (5 bases). The CDR3 loop spans 14 amino acids. Germline CDR1 is MNHNS and CDR2 is SASEGT. V was clipped by 7 bases and J by 4 bases, with 16 bases between them. The DNA of the CDR3 is TGTGCCAGCACTAGGGACGGCGCAGGCTATGGCTACACCTTC. This encodes CASTRDGAGYGYTF.

The V and J genes are TRBV7-2 and TRBJ2-7; 10 nucleotides line up with TRBD2. The J segment lost 4 bases and the V segment lost 4 bases, leaving 4 bases of the junction unmatched. Germline-derived CDR1 and CDR2 are SGHTA and FQGNSA. The CDR3 consists of 14 residues. CDR3 amino acids: CASSSVAGGYEQYF. DNA of the CDR3: TGTGCCAGCAGCTCCGTAGCGGGAGGTTACGAGCAGTACTTC.

The rearrangement links TRBV19 to TRBJ1-5; the D gene is possibly TRBD1 (6 bases). Looked up from germline, CDR1 is LNHDA and CDR2 is SQIVND (reference sequence). V gave up 5 bases and J gave up 7 bases, with 15 bases separating them. This CDR3 comprises 14 residues. DNA for the CDR3: TGTGCCAGTAGTGGATCAAACAGGGTACAGCCCCAGCATTTT. Translating it yields CASSGSNRVQPQHF.

V usage is TRBV29-1 and J usage is TRBJ2-1; D is uncertain. CDR3 length: 14 amino acids. Germline CDR1 SQVTM, CDR2 ANQGSEA. The ends were cut back, 6 bases at V and 1 base at J, with 13 bases in the middle. As DNA, the CDR3 is TGCAGCGTCCCTATGCTACAATCCTACAATGAGCAGTTCTTC. Translated: CSVPMLQSYNEQFF.

Turning to this clone: A junction boundary mismatches the germline segment, possibly from a read error. The chain has TRBV29-1 and TRBJ1-1; D is ambiguous. This CDR3 comprises 14 residues. Germline CDR1 is SQVTM and CDR2 is ANQGSEA. The DNA of the CDR3 is TGCAACGTTGAACTGTCGAGTTGGGAAACTGAAGCTTTCTTT. This gives the protein CNVELSSWETEAFF.

The V and J genes are TRBV28 and TRBJ2-7, with TRBD2 matching over 9 bases. The germline V gene has CDR1 MDHEN and CDR2 SYDVKM. V shed 0 bases, J shed 2 bases, and the junction held 5 bases outside the gene matches. CDR3 size: 16 residues. CDR3 amino acids: CASSLWGGRDAYEQYF. The CDR3 DNA follows: TGTGCCAGCAGTTTATGGGGCGGGAGGGATGCCTACGAGCAGTACTTC.

In this sample, this clone turned up a few times. The rearrangement links TRBV19 to TRBJ1-4; D gene unclear. V was trimmed by 10 bases and J by 6 bases, leaving 21 bases between them. Germline-derived CDR1 and CDR2 are LNHDA and SQIVND (reference sequence). There are 15 residues in the CDR3. CDR3 sequence: CATQEMASRYEKLFF. The CDR3 DNA reads as TGTGCCACCCAAGAGATGGCCAGTCGATATGAAAAACTGTTTTTT.

A single count supports this clone. The chain links TRBV4-1 to TRBJ2-1, with D tentatively TRBD2 (6 bases). V was pared by 6 bases and J by 10 bases, with 22 bases between. Germline V gene sequence: CDR1 MGHRA, CDR2 YSYEKL. This CDR3 comprises 15 residues. The CDR3 DNA follows: TGCGCCAGCAGTCCCGGGAGCGGGCGCTGGGGCGAGCAGTTCTTC. As protein: CASSPGSGRWGEQFF.

The chain uses TRBV28 and TRBJ1-4; D is possibly TRBD1 (5 bases). Germline values: CDR1 MDHEN, CDR2 SYDVKM. The CDR3 runs to 14 residues. The V end was cut by 5 bases, the J end by 8 bases, with 15 bases between. For the CDR3, the DNA is TGTGCCAGCAGTATTGCGACAGTAAAAGAAAAACTGTTTTTT. Translated, it gives CASSIATVKEKLFF.

The chain combines TRBV15 with TRBJ2-1, with D uncertain. The germline V and J ends were trimmed by 0 bases and 5 bases, with 11 bases remaining between them. The germline V gene has CDR1 LNHNV and CDR2 YYDKDF (reference sequence). The CDR3 consists of 15 residues. The DNA for the CDR3 is TGTGCCACCAGCAGAGAACGGCTGGTCGACAATGAGCAGTTCTTC. It codes for CATSRERLVDNEQFF.

This clone was recorded only once. The V and J genes are TRBV9 and TRBJ1-2; D gene uncertain. Deletions cut 4 bases from V and 4 bases from J, with 11 bases between. The CDR3 contains 13 residues. CDR1 is SGDLS, CDR2 YYNGEE, per germline. The CDR3 region is CASSPLAGYGYTF. The CDR3, as DNA: TGTGCCAGCAGCCCCCTGGCAGGCTATGGCTACACCTTC.

This chain connects TRBV20-1 to TRBJ2-5, with unresolved D. The V and J ends lost 6 bases and 5 bases respectively, with 10 bases between them. The CDR3 consists of 11 residues. Germline CDR1 and CDR2: DFQATT and SNEGSKA (reference sequence). CDR3 residues: CSAPNRETQYF. DNA of the CDR3: TGCAGTGCCCCGAATCGGGAGACCCAGTACTTC.

V and J are TRBV29-1 and TRBJ1-1, with TRBD1 as a possible D gene (6 bases). The germline V gene has CDR1 SQVTM and CDR2 ANQGSEA. V dropped 3 bases and J dropped 11 bases, with 16 bases sitting between them. This CDR3 has 12 amino acids. Here the CDR3 reads CSVDYQGLRAFF. CDR3 bases: TGCAGCGTTGATTATCAGGGGCTAAGGGCTTTCTTT.

The chain uses TRBV5-4 and TRBJ2-3; the D is unclear. V gave up 5 bases and J gave up 0 bases, with 10 bases separating them. The CDR3 is 14 amino acids. In germline, CDR1 is SGHNT, CDR2 YYREEE (reference sequence). The CDR3: CASRPDLSTDTQYF. The CDR3 DNA reads TGTGCCAGCAGGCCGGATCTTAGCACAGATACGCAGTATTTT.

V is TRBV16 and J is TRBJ2-7; D gene uncertain. CDR3 length: 13 amino acids. Trimming took off 2 bases at V and 6 bases at J, with 11 bases between the two ends. Germline V lookup: CDR1 KGHSY, CDR2 FQNENV. In DNA, the CDR3 is TGTGCCAGCAGCCAAATCCCGGGCGGCGAGCAGTACTTC. This gives the protein CASSQIPGGEQYF.

The chain combines TRBV4-3 with TRBJ2-3; 7 bases line up with TRBD1. Germline-derived CDR1 and CDR2 are LGHNA and YSLEER. The ends lost 0 bases at V and 2 bases at J; junction bases unmatched: 14. This CDR3 has 19 amino acids. The CDR3 protein is CASSQDPPSRDRYTDTQYF. In DNA form, the CDR3 reads TGCGCCAGCAGCCAAGATCCGCCTTCCCGGGACAGATACACAGATACGCAGTATTTT.

J is TRBJ2-7 and V is TRBV5-1, with a tentative D call TRBD1 (6 bases). Germline loops: CDR1 SGHRS, CDR2 YFSETQ. V was trimmed by 1 base and J by 2 bases, leaving 13 bases between them. This CDR3 has 15 amino acids. Written as DNA, the CDR3 is TGCGCCAGCAGCTTGTCGTGGGGGCCGACCTACGAGCAGTACTTC. This translates into CASSLSWGPTYEQYF.

This chain links TRBV18 with TRBJ1-5; tentative D call: TRBD1 (6 bases). V was trimmed by 3 bases and J by 11 bases, leaving 14 bases between them. The CDR3 is 13 residues long. Germline V gives CDR1 KGHSH, CDR2 LQKENI. This CDR3 is CASSPHEQGSQHF. The CDR3 DNA reads as TGTGCCAGCTCACCCCATGAACAGGGTTCCCAGCATTTT.